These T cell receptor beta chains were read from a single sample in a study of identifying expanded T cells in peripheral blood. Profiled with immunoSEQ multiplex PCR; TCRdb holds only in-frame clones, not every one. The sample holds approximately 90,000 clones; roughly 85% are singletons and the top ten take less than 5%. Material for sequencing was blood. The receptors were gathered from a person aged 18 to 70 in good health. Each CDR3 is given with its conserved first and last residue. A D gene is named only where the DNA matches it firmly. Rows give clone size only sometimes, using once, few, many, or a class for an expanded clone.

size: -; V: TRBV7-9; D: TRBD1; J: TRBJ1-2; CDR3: CASSTRGQGIGGGYTF; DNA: TGTGCCAGCAGCACGCGGGGACAGGGAATAGGAGGTGGCTACACCTTC
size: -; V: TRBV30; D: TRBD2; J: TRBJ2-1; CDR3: CAWTRGWGGNEQFF; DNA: TGTGCCTGGACCCGGGGTTGGGGGGGTAATGAGCAGTTCTTC
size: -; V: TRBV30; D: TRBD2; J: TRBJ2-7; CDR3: CAWRGGAGPHSYEQYF; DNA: TGTGCCTGGCGGGGGGGGGCGGGGCCCCACTCCTACGAGCAGTACTTC
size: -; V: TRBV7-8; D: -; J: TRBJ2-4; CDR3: CASSPRIPDRLSIQYF; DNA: TGTGCCAGCAGCCCCCGCATACCTGACAGGCTGAGCATTCAGTACTTC
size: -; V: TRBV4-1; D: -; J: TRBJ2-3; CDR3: CASTWSGSSTDTQYF; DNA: TGCGCCAGCACCTGGTCCGGTTCTAGCACAGATACGCAGTATTTT
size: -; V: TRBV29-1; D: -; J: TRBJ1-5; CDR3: CSVGDRFQPQHF; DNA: TGCAGCGTTGGGGACCGGTTCCAGCCCCAGCATTTT
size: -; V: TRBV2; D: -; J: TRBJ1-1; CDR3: CASSEAGIFNRDTEAFF; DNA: TGTGCCAGCAGTGAAGCGGGGATATTTAACAGGGACACTGAAGCTTTCTTT
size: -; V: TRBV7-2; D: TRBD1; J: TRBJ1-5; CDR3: CASSQSGGNQPQHF; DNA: TGTGCCAGCAGCCAGTCAGGGGGGAATCAGCCCCAGCATTTT
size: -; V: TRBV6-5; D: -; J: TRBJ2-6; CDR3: CASNQGASGANVLTF; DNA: TGTGCCAGCAATCAGGGAGCCTCTGGGGCCAACGTCCTGACTTTC
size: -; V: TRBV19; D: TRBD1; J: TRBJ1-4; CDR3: CASAGQINEKLFF; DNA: TGTGCCAGTGCGGGACAGATTAATGAAAAACTGTTTTTT
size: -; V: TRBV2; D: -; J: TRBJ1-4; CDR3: CASSVGSSTNEKLFF; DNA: TGTGCCAGCAGTGTGGGTAGCTCAACTAATGAAAAACTGTTTTTT
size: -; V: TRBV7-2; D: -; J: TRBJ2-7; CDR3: CASSLGVSRYSEQYF; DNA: TGTGCCAGCAGCTTAGGTGTTAGCAGATACTCCGAGCAGTACTTC
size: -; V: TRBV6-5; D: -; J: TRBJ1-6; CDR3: CASKGQRTPLHF; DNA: TGTGCCAGCAAGGGTCAACGGACACCCCTCCACTTT
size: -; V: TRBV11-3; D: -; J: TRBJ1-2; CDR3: CAIAGEPNYGYTF; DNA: TGTGCCATTGCGGGGGAGCCTAACTATGGCTACACCTTC
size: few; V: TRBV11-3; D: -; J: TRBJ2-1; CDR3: CASSPGYNEQFF; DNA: TGTGCCAGCAGCCCGGGCTACAATGAGCAGTTCTTC
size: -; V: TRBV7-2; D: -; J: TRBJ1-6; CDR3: CASSSTGRYNSPFHF; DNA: TGTGCCAGCAGCTCAACCGGACGGTATAATTCACCCTTCCACTTT
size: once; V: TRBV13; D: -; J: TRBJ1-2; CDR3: CASSSPTWAGGYTF; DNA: TGTGCCAGCAGCTCACCCACATGGGCCGGCGGCTACACCTTC
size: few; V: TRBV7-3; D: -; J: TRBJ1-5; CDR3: CASSPGEDQPQHF; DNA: TGTGCCAGCAGCCCAGGGGAAGATCAGCCCCAGCATTTT
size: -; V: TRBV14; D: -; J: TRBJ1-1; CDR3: CASSQLGGIANTEAFF; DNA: TGTGCCAGCAGCCAACTGGGTGGGATAGCGAACACTGAAGCTTTCTTT
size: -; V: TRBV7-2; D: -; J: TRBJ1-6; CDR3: CASSLEVQISSPLHF; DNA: TGTGCCAGCAGCTTAGAAGTCCAAATAAGTTCACCCCTCCACTTT
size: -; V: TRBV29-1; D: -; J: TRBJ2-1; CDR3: CSVGSLQEQFF; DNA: TGCAGCGTTGGGTCCTTGCAGGAGCAGTTCTTC
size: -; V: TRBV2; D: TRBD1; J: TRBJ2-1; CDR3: CASTRTGDFDEQFF; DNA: TGTGCCAGCACTCGGACAGGGGATTTCGATGAGCAGTTCTTC
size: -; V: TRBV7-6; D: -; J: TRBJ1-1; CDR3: CASSAVGGVGTEAFF; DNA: TGTGCCAGCAGCGCCGTGGGGGGGGTTGGTACTGAAGCTTTCTTT
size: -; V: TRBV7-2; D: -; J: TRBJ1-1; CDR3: CASSPMIGRYTEAFF; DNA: TGTGCCAGCAGCCCCATGATCGGACGGTACACTGAAGCTTTCTTT
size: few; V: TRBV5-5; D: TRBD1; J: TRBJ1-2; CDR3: CASTPTGDGYTF; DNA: TGTGCCAGCACTCCGACAGGGGACGGCTACACCTTC
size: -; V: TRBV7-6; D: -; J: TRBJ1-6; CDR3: CASSTRQGFNSPLHF; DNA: TGTGCCAGCAGCACCCGGCAGGGGTTTAATTCACCCCTCCACTTT
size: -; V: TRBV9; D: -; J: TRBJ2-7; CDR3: CASSVAHGGEQYF; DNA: TGTGCCAGCAGCGTAGCCCATGGCGGGGAGCAGTACTTC
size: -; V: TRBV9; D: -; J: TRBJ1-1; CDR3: CASSLHQNTEAFF; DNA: TGTGCCAGCAGCCTCCACCAAAACACTGAAGCTTTCTTT
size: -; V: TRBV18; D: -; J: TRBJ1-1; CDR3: CASSPVARNTEAFF; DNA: TGTGCCAGCTCACCAGTCGCGCGTAACACTGAAGCTTTCTTT
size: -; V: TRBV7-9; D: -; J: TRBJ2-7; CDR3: CASSRPTATLYEQYF; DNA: TGTGCCAGCAGCCGACCGACGGCAACACTTTACGAGCAGTACTTC
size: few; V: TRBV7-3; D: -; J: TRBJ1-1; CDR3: CASSLQRNTEAFF; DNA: TGTGCCAGCAGTTTACAGAGGAACACTGAAGCTTTCTTT
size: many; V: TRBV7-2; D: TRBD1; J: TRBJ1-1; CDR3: CASNSIGTGRTEAFF; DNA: TGTGCCAGCAACTCCATCGGGACAGGGCGGACTGAAGCTTTCTTT
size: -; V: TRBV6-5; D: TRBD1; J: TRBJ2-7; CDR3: CASSYSQGAFYEQYF; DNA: TGTGCCAGCAGTTACTCGCAGGGGGCTTTCTACGAGCAGTACTTC
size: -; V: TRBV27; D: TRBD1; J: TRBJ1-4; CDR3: CASSRRTGINEKLFF; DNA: TGTGCCAGCAGCCGAAGGACAGGAATCAATGAAAAACTGTTTTTT
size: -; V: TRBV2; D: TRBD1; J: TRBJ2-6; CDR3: CASSKTGANSGANVLTF; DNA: TGTGCCAGCAGTAAGACAGGGGCGAACTCTGGGGCCAACGTCCTGACTTTC
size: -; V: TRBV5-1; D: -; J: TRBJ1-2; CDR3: CASAFSLRVGNYGYTF; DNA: TGCGCCAGCGCCTTTTCCCTCAGGGTTGGAAACTATGGCTACACCTTC
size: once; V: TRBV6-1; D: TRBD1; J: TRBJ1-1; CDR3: CASRTGLPEAFF; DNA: TGTGCCAGCAGGACAGGGTTGCCTGAAGCTTTCTTT
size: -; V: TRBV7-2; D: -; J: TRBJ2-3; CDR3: CASSLLARGVSTDTQYF; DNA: TGTGCCAGCAGCTTATTGGCGCGGGGCGTGAGCACAGATACGCAGTATTTT
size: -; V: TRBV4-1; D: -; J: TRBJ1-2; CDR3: CASSPGGFRYGYTF; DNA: TGCGCCAGCAGCCCCGGCGGGTTCCGCTACGGCTACACCTTC
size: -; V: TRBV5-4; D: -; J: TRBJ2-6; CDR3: CASSFGSSGANVLTF; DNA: TGTGCCAGCAGCTTTGGGAGCTCTGGGGCCAACGTCCTGACTTTC
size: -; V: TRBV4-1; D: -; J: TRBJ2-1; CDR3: CASSPGLRQQQFF; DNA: TGCGCCAGCAGCCCTGGACTGAGACAGCAGCAGTTCTTC
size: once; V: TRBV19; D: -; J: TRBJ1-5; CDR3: CASSPINRNQPQHF; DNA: TGTGCCAGTAGCCCTATAAATCGCAATCAGCCCCAGCATTTT
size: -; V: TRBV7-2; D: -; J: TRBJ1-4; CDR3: CASSLPGQQRELFF; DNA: TGTGCCAGCAGCTTGCCGGGTCAGCAGAGGGAACTGTTTTTT
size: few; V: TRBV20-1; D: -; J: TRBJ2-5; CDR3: CSTELSRTQYF; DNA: TGCAGTACGGAATTAAGTCGGACCCAGTACTTC
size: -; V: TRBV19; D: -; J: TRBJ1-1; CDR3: CASSLGFRDRSEAFF; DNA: TGTGCCAGTAGCCTCGGATTTAGGGACCGAAGTGAAGCTTTCTTT
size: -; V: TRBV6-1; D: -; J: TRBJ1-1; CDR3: CASSHGNTEAFF; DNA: TGTGCCAGCAGTCATGGGAACACTGAAGCTTTCTTT
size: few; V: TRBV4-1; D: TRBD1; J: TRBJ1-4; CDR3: CASSQDPTGGPNEKLFF; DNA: TGCGCCAGCAGCCAAGATCCGACAGGGGGGCCTAATGAAAAACTGTTTTTT
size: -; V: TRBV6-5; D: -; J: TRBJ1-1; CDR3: CASSRSTGEITEAFF; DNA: TGTGCCAGCAGTAGAAGTACAGGAGAGATCACTGAAGCTTTCTTT
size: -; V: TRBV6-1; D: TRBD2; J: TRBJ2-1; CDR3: CASRPSGGPGGFF; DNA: TGTGCCAGCAGACCTAGCGGGGGCCCGGGAGGGTTCTTC
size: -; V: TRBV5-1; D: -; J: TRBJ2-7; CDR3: CASSSPRGAEQYF; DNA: TGCGCCAGCAGCTCCCCGCGGGGAGCCGAGCAGTACTTC
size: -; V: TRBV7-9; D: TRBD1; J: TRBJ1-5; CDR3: CASSDGQGNQPQHF; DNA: TGTGCCAGCAGCGACGGACAGGGCAATCAGCCCCAGCATTTT
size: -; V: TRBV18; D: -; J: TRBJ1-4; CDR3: CASSQVVGNEKLFF; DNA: TGTGCCAGCTCACAGGTAGTTGGTAATGAAAAACTGTTTTTT
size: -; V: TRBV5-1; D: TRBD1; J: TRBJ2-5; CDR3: CASSLAGTGPVTQYF; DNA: TGCGCCAGCAGCTTGGCCGGGACAGGGCCCGTGACCCAGTACTTC
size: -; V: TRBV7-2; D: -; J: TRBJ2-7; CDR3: CASSPVGRQGYEQYF; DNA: TGTGCCAGCAGCCCCGTGGGGAGGCAGGGCTACGAGCAGTACTTC
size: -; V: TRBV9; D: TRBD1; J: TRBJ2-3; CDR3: CASSVEGASTDTQYF; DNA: TGTGCCAGCAGCGTAGAGGGGGCGAGCACAGATACGCAGTATTTT
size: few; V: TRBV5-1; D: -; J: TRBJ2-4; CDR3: CASSGSGTANQNIQYF; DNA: TGCGCCAGCAGCGGATCCGGGACGGCAAACCAAAACATTCAGTACTTC
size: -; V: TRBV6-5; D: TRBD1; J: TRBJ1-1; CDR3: CASRSTGTSEAFF; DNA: TGTGCCAGCAGATCGACAGGGACCTCTGAAGCTTTCTTT
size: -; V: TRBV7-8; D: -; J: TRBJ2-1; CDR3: CASSLAIRDTSSSYNEQFF; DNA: TGTGCCAGCAGCTTAGCGATACGGGACACGTCGAGCTCCTACAATGAGCAGTTCTTC
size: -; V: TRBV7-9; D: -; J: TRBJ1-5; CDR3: CASSLGAGPQHF; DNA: TGTGCCAGCAGCCTCGGTGCGGGGCCCCAGCATTTT
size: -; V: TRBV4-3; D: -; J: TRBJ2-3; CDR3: CASSQDFGLGRGFGDTQYF; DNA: TGCGCCAGCAGCCAAGATTTCGGTCTAGGCAGGGGCTTCGGAGATACGCAGTATTTT